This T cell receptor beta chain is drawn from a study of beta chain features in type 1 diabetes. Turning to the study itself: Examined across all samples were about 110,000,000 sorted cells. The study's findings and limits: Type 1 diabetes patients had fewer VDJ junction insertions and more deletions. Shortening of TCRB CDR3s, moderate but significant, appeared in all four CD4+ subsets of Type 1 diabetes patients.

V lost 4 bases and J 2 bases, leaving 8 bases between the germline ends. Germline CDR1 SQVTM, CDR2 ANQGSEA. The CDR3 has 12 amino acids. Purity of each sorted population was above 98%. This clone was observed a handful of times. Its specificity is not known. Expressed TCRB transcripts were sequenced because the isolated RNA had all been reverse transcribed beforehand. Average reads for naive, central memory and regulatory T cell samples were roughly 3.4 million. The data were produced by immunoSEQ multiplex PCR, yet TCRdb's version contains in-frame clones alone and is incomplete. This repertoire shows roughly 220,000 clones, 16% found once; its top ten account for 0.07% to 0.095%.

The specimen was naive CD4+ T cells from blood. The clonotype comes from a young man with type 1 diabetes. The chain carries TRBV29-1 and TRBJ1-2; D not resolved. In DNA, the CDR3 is TGCAGCGTTGCTGTATTAAACTATGGCTACACCTTC. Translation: CSVAVLNYGYTF.